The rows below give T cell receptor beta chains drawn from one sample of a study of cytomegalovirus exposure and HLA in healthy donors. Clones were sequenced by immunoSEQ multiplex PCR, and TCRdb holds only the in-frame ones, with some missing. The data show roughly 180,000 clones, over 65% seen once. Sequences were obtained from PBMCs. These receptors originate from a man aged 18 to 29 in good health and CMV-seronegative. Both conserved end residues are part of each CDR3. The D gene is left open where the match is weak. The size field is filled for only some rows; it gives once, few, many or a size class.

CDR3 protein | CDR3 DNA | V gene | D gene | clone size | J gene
CASWDTPYEQYF | TGTGCCAGTTGGGACACCCCCTACGAGCAGTACTTC | TRBV27 | - | - | TRBJ2-7
CASSLGDRVIRGYTF | TGTGCCAGCAGCTTGGGGGACAGGGTTATACGGGGCTACACCTTC | TRBV5-8 | TRBD1 | - | TRBJ1-2
CASSPLAGGAPEQYF | TGTGCCAGCAGCCCTCTAGCGGGGGGGGCCCCTGAGCAGTACTTC | TRBV5-6 | TRBD2 | - | TRBJ2-7
CASSYEELSSYEQYF | TGTGCCAGCAGTTACGAAGAGTTGAGCTCCTACGAGCAGTACTTC | TRBV6-5 | - | - | TRBJ2-7
CASSQDSAGTGDYEQYF | TGCGCCAGCAGCCAAGATAGCGCCGGGACAGGGGACTACGAGCAGTACTTC | TRBV4-3 | TRBD1 | - | TRBJ2-7
CASWDTPYEQYF | TGTGCCAGTTGGGACACCCCCTACGAGCAGTACTTC | TRBV27 | - | - | TRBJ2-7
CASSRKAGMSYNEQFF | TGTGCCAGTAGTAGAAAAGCGGGCATGTCCTACAATGAGCAGTTCTTC | TRBV19 | - | once | TRBJ2-1
CASSVGTGGYYEQYF | TGTGCCAGCAGCGTAGGGACAGGGGGTTACTACGAGCAGTACTTC | TRBV7-2 | TRBD1 | - | TRBJ2-7
CASSASGSTDTQYF | TGTGCCAGCAGCGCCTCCGGTAGCACAGATACGCAGTATTTT | TRBV9 | - | - | TRBJ2-3
CASSEGGSGYTF | TGTGCCAGCAGTGAGGGAGGTAGCGGCTACACCTTC | TRBV6-6 | - | - | TRBJ1-2
CASSLYGGTEAFF | TGTGCCAGCAGCTTATACGGGGGCACTGAAGCTTTCTTT | TRBV7-2 | - | few | TRBJ1-1
CASDSGVSYEQYF | TGTGCCAGCGACTCGGGGGTCTCCTACGAGCAGTACTTC | TRBV2 | - | - | TRBJ2-7
CASSQNGVSYEQYF | TGCGCCAGCAGCCAAAACGGGGTCTCCTACGAGCAGTACTTC | TRBV4-3 | - | - | TRBJ2-7
CSATDRYGYTF | TGCAGTGCAACGGACAGATATGGCTACACCTTC | TRBV20-1 | - | - | TRBJ1-2
CASSQGELGGETQYF | TGCGCCAGCAGCCAAGGGGAACTAGGAGGAGAGACCCAGTACTTC | TRBV4-1 | - | few | TRBJ2-5
CASSDDRNAYPGNTIYF | TGTGCCAGCAGCGATGACAGGAACGCATACCCTGGGAACACCATATATTTT | TRBV13 | - | - | TRBJ1-3
CASSQDWAGYTGELFF | TGTGCCAGCAGCCAAGATTGGGCGGGCTACACCGGGGAGCTGTTTTTT | TRBV4-2 | - | - | TRBJ2-2
CASSLIPTNTEAFF | TGTGCCAGCAGCTTGATTCCCACTAACACTGAAGCTTTCTTT | TRBV5-4 | - | few | TRBJ1-1
CASSQTAGEGKNTIYF | TGTGCCAGCAGTCAAACGGCGGGGGAGGGGAAGAACACCATATATTTT | TRBV27 | - | - | TRBJ1-3
CASSYLGQWGSPLHF | TGTGCCAGCAGTTACCTGGGACAGTGGGGTTCACCCCTCCACTTT | TRBV2 | TRBD1 | - | TRBJ1-6
CASSFKGSSTEAFF | TGTGCCAGCAGTTTTAAGGGGTCGAGCACTGAAGCTTTCTTT | TRBV27 | - | - | TRBJ1-1
CASSFGTVSNQPQHF | TGTGCCAGTAGTTTCGGGACAGTTAGCAATCAGCCCCAGCATTTT | TRBV19 | TRBD1 | few | TRBJ1-5
CASSFYGLAGGSGNEQFF | TGTGCCAGCAGTTTCTATGGACTAGCGGGAGGCAGCGGGAATGAGCAGTTCTTC | TRBV27 | TRBD2 | - | TRBJ2-1
CASKLGPGQGAGEQFF | TGCGCCAGCAAGCTAGGCCCGGGACAGGGGGCAGGTGAGCAGTTCTTC | TRBV5-1 | TRBD1 | - | TRBJ2-1
CASDSSGSGNEQFF | TGTGCCAGCGATAGTAGCGGGAGTGGCAATGAGCAGTTCTTC | TRBV9 | TRBD2 | few | TRBJ2-1
CASSLRGGRYGYTF | TGTGCCAGCAGTTTAAGAGGAGGGCGATATGGCTACACCTTC | TRBV27 | - | few | TRBJ1-2
CASSYSSGGYGYTF | TGTGCCAGCAGTTACTCGAGTGGGGGGTATGGCTACACCTTC | TRBV6-6 | - | - | TRBJ1-2
CASSSDRRETQYF | TGTGCCAGCAGCTCGGACAGGCGGGAGACCCAGTACTTC | TRBV6-5 | TRBD1 | - | TRBJ2-5
CASSKAPSGGRDRNQPQHF | TGTGCCAGCAGCAAAGCCCCATCGGGGGGGCGTGATAGGAATCAGCCCCAGCATTTT | TRBV21-1 | - | - | TRBJ1-5
CASSLGQGAFNEQFF | TGTGCCAGCAGCCTCGGACAGGGGGCCTTCAATGAGCAGTTCTTC | TRBV7-9 | TRBD1 | - | TRBJ2-1
CASSLVEGARSGTEAFF | TGTGCCAGCAGCTTAGTGGAGGGGGCGAGGAGTGGTACTGAAGCTTTCTTT | TRBV7-9 | TRBD1 | - | TRBJ1-1
CASSLRTSGSGDTQYF | TGTGCCAGCAGCTTGCGGACTAGCGGGAGTGGGGATACGCAGTATTTT | TRBV11-2 | TRBD2 | - | TRBJ2-3
CASSQGTSGGLGVETQYF | TGTGCCAGCAGCCAGGGGACTAGCGGGGGGTTAGGGGTGGAGACCCAGTACTTC | TRBV4-2 | TRBD2 | once | TRBJ2-5
CASSQDPPSGSSYEQYF | TGCGCCAGCAGCCAAGATCCCCCTAGCGGGAGTTCCTACGAGCAGTACTTC | TRBV4-3 | TRBD2 | - | TRBJ2-7
CASSIAIGQGAGEAFF | TGTGCCAGCAGCATAGCCATAGGACAGGGGGCCGGTGAAGCTTTCTTT | TRBV11-2 | TRBD1 | - | TRBJ1-1
CASSYSAGPRNYGYTF | TGTGCCAGCAGTTACTCCGCGGGGCCCCGAAACTATGGCTACACCTTC | TRBV6-5 | - | few | TRBJ1-2
CAVPGLADFNEQFF | TGTGCCGTACCGGGACTAGCTGATTTCAATGAGCAGTTCTTC | TRBV30 | TRBD2 | - | TRBJ2-1
CSARQADYGYTF | TGCAGCGCCCGACAGGCCGACTATGGCTACACCTTC | TRBV29-1 | - | - | TRBJ1-2
CASSPGRESYEQYF | TGTGCCAGCTCACCTGGGAGGGAATCCTACGAGCAGTACTTC | TRBV18 | TRBD2 | - | TRBJ2-7
CASSQHPLTGGGYGYTF | TGTGCCAGCAGCCAACACCCTCTGACAGGGGGTGGCTATGGCTACACCTTC | TRBV14 | TRBD1 | - | TRBJ1-2
CASSVGGSGANVLTF | TGTGCCAGCAGCGTAGGCGGCTCTGGGGCCAACGTCCTGACTTTC | TRBV9 | - | - | TRBJ2-6
CASSPGTANTEAFF | TGTGCCAGCAGTCCGGGGACAGCGAACACTGAAGCTTTCTTT | TRBV28 | TRBD1 | - | TRBJ1-1
CASGGGNYGYTF | TGTGCCAGCGGGGGAGGGAACTATGGCTACACCTTC | TRBV6-5 | - | - | TRBJ1-2
CASSLSGTGVYEQYF | TGTGCCAGCAGCTTAAGCGGGACAGGGGTCTACGAGCAGTACTTC | TRBV11-2 | TRBD1 | - | TRBJ2-7
CAISETGVYEQYF | TGTGCCATCAGTGAGACAGGGGTCTACGAGCAGTACTTC | TRBV10-3 | TRBD1 | - | TRBJ2-7
CANNPPGQENTEAFF | TGTGCCAATAACCCCCCCGGACAGGAGAACACTGAAGCTTTCTTT | TRBV9 | TRBD1 | - | TRBJ1-1
CASAKQGTRNYGYTF | TGTGCCAGCGCGAAGCAGGGGACGCGAAACTATGGCTACACCTTC | TRBV6-5 | - | - | TRBJ1-2
CASSMLAYGYTF | TGTGCCAGTAGTATGTTGGCCTATGGCTACACCTTC | TRBV19 | - | - | TRBJ1-2
CASSEVSGSSYEQYF | TGTGCCAGCAGTGAAGTGAGCGGGAGCTCCTACGAGCAGTACTTC | TRBV6-1 | TRBD2 | once | TRBJ2-7
CASRGTGGIYEQYF | TGTGCCAGCAGGGGGACTGGGGGGATCTACGAGCAGTACTTC | TRBV6-5 | - | - | TRBJ2-7
CASSRRTGRNEKLFF | TGTGCCAGTAGTCGCCGGACAGGGCGAAATGAAAAACTGTTTTTT | TRBV19 | TRBD1 | - | TRBJ1-4
CASSVEDRDNSPLHF | TGTGCCAGCAGCGTAGAGGACAGGGATAATTCACCCCTCCACTTT | TRBV9 | TRBD1 | once | TRBJ1-6
CASSLSGTGNTEAFF | TGCGCCAGCAGCTTATCCGGGACAGGAAACACTGAAGCTTTCTTT | TRBV5-1 | TRBD1 | - | TRBJ1-1
CASSPRDSYNSPLHF | TGTGCCAGCTCACCAAGGGACAGCTATAATTCACCCCTCCACTTT | TRBV18 | TRBD1 | - | TRBJ1-6
CASSPEGLAGVGDTQYF | TGTGCCAGCAGCCCCGAGGGGTTAGCGGGGGTAGGAGATACGCAGTATTTT | TRBV7-9 | TRBD2 | - | TRBJ2-3
CASSIQGGYEQYF | TGTGCCAGTAGTATCCAGGGGGGCTACGAGCAGTACTTC | TRBV19 | - | - | TRBJ2-7
CASSPRLKTGTYSGNTIYF | TGTGCCAGCAGCCCAAGACTTAAGACAGGAACTTACTCTGGAAACACCATATATTTT | TRBV7-8 | - | - | TRBJ1-3
CASSPRGSVLGSNEQFF | TGTGCCAGCTCACCACGAGGGAGCGTCCTCGGGTCGAATGAGCAGTTCTTC | TRBV18 | - | once | TRBJ2-1